The T cell receptor beta chain described here comes from a study of Ad26.COV2.S vaccination and SARS-CoV-2 variants. The treatment: some 20 received Ad26.COV2.S at low or high dose, single or two shots; 5 received placebo; per-sample allocation not given. Samples came from day 63 after the first vaccine or placebo injection. V gave up 6 bases and J gave up 4 bases; unmatched junction bases: 8. The V gene's germline CDR1 is MNHEY and CDR2 SVGAGI. The CDR3 spans 15 residues. Generated by immunoSEQ multiplex PCR, the TCRdb table keeps only in-frame clones and is missing some. The sample lists approximately 300,000 clones, 86% occurring once. Findings of the study overall: Analyses that measured TCR breadth and depth may have underestimated total T cell responses.

With respect to this clone: Its cognate antigen is unknown.

This sequence joins TRBV6-5 and TRBJ1-4, with 7 nucleotides matching TRBD1. The sequence derives from a person between 18 and 59 years old who received the Ad26.COV2.S COVID-19 vaccine or a placebo. This sample comprised peripheral blood, obtained in a trial of Ad26.COV2.S vaccine versus placebo. For the CDR3, the DNA is TGTGCCAGCAGCCTCGGGACAGCCATTAATGAAAAACTGTTTTTT. Amino acid sequence: CASSLGTAINEKLFF.